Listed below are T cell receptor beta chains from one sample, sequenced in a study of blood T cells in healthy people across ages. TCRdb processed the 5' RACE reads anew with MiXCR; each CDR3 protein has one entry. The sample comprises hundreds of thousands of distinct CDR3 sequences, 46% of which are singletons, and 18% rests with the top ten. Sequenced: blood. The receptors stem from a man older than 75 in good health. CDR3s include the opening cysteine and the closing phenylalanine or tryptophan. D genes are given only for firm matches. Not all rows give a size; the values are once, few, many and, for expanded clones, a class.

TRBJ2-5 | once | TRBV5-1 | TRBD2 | CASSLSSGRSYETQYF | TGCGCCAGCAGCTTGTCTAGCGGGAGGAGCTACGAGACCCAGTACTTC
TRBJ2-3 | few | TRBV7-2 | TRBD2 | CASSSTSGRITDTQYF | TGTGCCAGCAGCTCGACTAGCGGGAGGATAACAGATACGCAGTATTTT
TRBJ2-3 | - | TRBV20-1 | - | CSASLLDTQYF | TGCAGTGCTAGCCTACTGGATACGCAGTATTTT
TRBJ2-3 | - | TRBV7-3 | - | CASSLTLGQTDAQYF | TGTGCCAGCAGCTTAACGTTGGGCCAAACAGATGCGCAGTATTTT
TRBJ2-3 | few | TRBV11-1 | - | CASSLGTPYGYTDTQYF | TGTGCCAGCAGCTTAGGAACACCTTATGGTTACACAGATACGCAGTATTTT
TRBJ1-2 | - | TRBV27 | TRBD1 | CASSFVGQRLYGYTF | TGTGCCAGCAGTTTTGTGGGACAGCGCTTATATGGCTACACCTTC
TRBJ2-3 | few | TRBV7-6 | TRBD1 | CASSRNRGSSTDTQYF | TGTGCCAGCAGCCGAAACAGGGGTTCTAGCACAGATACGCAGTATTTT
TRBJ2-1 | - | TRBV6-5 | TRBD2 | CASSSGRGYNEQFF | TGTGCCAGTTCTAGCGGGAGAGGGTACAATGAGCAGTTCTTC
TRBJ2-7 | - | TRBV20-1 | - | CSADPYGHEQYF | TGCAGTGCTGACCCGTATGGGCACGAGCAGTACTTC
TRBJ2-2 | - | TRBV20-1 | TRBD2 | CSARDISGRNTGELFF | TGCAGTGCTAGAGATATTAGCGGGAGAAACACCGGGGAGCTGTTTTTT
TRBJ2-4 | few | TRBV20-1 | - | CSASARGIQYF | TGCAGTGCTTCAGCTAGGGGCATTCAGTACTTC
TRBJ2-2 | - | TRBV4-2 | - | CASSQEGESTGELFF | TGTGCCAGCAGCCAAGAGGGGGAGAGCACCGGGGAGCTGTTTTTT
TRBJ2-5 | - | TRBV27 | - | CASSRDRVETQYF | TGTGCCAGCAGTCGCGACAGAGTTGAGACCCAGTACTTC
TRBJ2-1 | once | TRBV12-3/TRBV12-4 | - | CASSLMGRGYNEQFF | TGTGCCAGCAGTTTAATGGGTCGGGGTTACAATGAGCAGTTCTTC
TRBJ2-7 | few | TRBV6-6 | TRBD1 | CASTGDRGPEQYF | TGTGCCAGTACCGGGGACAGGGGGCCCGAGCAGTACTTC
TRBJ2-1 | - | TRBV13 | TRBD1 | CASTRQGTSYNEQFF | TGTGCCAGCACCAGACAGGGAACGTCCTACAATGAGCAGTTCTTC
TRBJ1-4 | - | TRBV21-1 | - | CASSVRGMANEKLFF | TGTGCCAGCAGCGTCCGGGGTATGGCTAATGAAAAACTGTTTTTT
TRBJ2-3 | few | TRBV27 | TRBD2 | CASSVERELDTQYF | TGTGCCAGCAGTGTGGAGCGGGAGTTAGATACGCAGTATTTT
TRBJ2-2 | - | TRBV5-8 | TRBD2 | CASSRPFSGVNTGELFF | TGTGCCAGCAGCCGGCCATTTAGCGGGGTGAACACCGGGGAGCTGTTTTTT
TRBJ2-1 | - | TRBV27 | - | CASGFRDANEQFF | TGTGCCAGCGGGTTCCGGGACGCCAATGAGCAGTTCTTC
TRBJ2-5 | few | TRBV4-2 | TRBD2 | CASSQDWASGTNGETQYF | TGTGCCAGCAGCCAAGATTGGGCTAGCGGAACTAATGGGGAGACCCAGTACTTC
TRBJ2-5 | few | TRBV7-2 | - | CASSSTSQTQYF | TGTGCCAGCAGCTCAACGTCGCAGACCCAGTACTTC
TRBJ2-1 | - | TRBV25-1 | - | CASSAAGVEFF | TGTGCCAGCAGTGCTGCAGGGGTGGAGTTCTTC
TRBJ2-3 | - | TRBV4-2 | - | CASSQTNRGPPLADTQYF | TGTGCCAGCAGCCAAACTAACCGCGGCCCCCCGTTAGCAGATACGCAGTATTTT
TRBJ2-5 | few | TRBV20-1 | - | CSARDPLRTQETQYF | TGCAGTGCGAGGGACCCCTTGCGTACACAAGAGACCCAGTACTTC
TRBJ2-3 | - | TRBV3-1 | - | CASSQVRSDELDTQYF | TGTGCCAGCAGCCAAGTAAGGTCCGACGAGTTGGATACGCAGTATTTT
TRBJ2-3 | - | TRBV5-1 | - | CASRLSGTGDTQYF | TGCGCCAGCAGATTATCCGGGACTGGAGATACGCAGTATTTT
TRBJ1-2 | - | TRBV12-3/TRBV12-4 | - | CASSLSRDGYTF | TGTGCCAGCAGTTTGTCCAGGGATGGCTACACCTTC
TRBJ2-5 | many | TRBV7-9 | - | CASSVNHAETQYF | TGTGCCAGCAGCGTGAACCACGCAGAGACCCAGTACTTC
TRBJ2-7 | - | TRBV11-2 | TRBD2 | CASSRGTSGRGYEQYF | TGTGCCAGCAGCCGGGGGACTAGCGGGAGAGGGTACGAGCAGTACTTC
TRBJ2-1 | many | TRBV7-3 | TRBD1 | CASSTGTEYNEQFF | TGTGCCAGCAGCACCGGGACAGAGTACAATGAGCAGTTCTTC
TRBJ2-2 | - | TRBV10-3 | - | CAISGPVLAGELFF | TGTGCCATCAGTGGCCCGGTACTAGCCGGGGAGCTGTTTTTT
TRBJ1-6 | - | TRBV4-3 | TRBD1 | CASSRDRSSYNSPLHF | TGCGCCAGCAGCCGGGACAGGAGCTCCTATAATTCACCCCTCCACTTT
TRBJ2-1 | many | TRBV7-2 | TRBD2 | CASSLASGSPNEQFF | TGTGCCAGCAGCTTAGCTAGCGGGAGCCCCAATGAGCAGTTCTTC
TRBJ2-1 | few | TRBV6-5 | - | CASSFRFNSYNEQFF | TGTGCCAGCAGTTTTAGATTCAACTCCTACAATGAGCAGTTCTTC
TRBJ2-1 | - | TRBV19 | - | CASSARVEGIYEQFF | TGTGCCAGTAGCGCCCGGGTGGAGGGAATCTACGAGCAGTTCTTC
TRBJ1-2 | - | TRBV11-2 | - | CASSSPGRSYGYTF | TGTGCCAGCAGCTCACCAGGACGGTCATATGGCTACACCTTC